These T cell receptor beta chains were read from a single sample in a study of cytomegalovirus exposure and HLA in healthy donors. The repertoire was sequenced with immunoSEQ multiplex PCR; TCRdb's copy has only in-frame clones and lacks some. There are 200,000 to 250,000 clones in the sample; around 85% occur only once, and 0.2% to 0.25% lies in the top ten. The sequencing sample was made of PBMCs. The receptor set was obtained from a girl between 2 and 10 years old in good health and CMV-seronegative. Both conserved end residues are part of each CDR3. A D gene is named only where the DNA matches it firmly. Size is omitted from some rows. Given values are once, few, many or a class for expanded clones.

>.|TRBV10-3|TRBJ1-1|TRBD1
CAISGNRGYSEAFF
TGTGCCATCAGTGGGAACAGGGGCTATTCTGAAGCTTTCTTT
>.|TRBV15|TRBJ1-1|.
CATSTGIIGNTEAFF
TGTGCCACCAGCACAGGGATAATCGGAAACACTGAAGCTTTCTTT
>.|TRBV10-3|TRBJ1-5|.
CAISDVQPQHF
TGTGCCATCAGTGACGTTCAGCCCCAGCATTTT
>.|TRBV4-1|TRBJ1-1|.
CASSQPTAGMNTEAFF
TGCGCCAGCAGCCAACCAACTGCGGGGATGAACACTGAAGCTTTCTTT
>.|TRBV19|TRBJ1-5|.
CASRNAGTIKQPQHF
TGTGCCAGTAGAAATGCCGGGACTATAAAACAGCCCCAGCATTTT
>.|TRBV27|TRBJ1-2|.
CASSAEDGYTF
TGTGCCAGCAGCGCCGAGGATGGCTACACCTTC
>.|TRBV5-1|TRBJ2-1|TRBD2
CASSRLAGGLSSYNEQFF
TGCGCCAGCAGCCGGTTAGCGGGGGGCCTTAGCTCCTACAATGAGCAGTTCTTC
>few|TRBV7-9|TRBJ1-3|.
CASSSRRDSLGGNTIYF
TGTGCCAGCAGCTCCCGGCGGGACTCCTTGGGGGGAAACACCATATATTTT
>.|TRBV9|TRBJ1-2|TRBD1
CASSAPQGYGYTF
TGTGCCAGCAGCGCCCCACAGGGGTATGGCTACACCTTC
>once|TRBV2|TRBJ2-1|.
CASSELVSGWNEQFF
TGTGCCAGCAGTGAACTAGTGTCCGGTTGGAATGAGCAGTTCTTC
>.|TRBV5-4|TRBJ1-1|.
CASSPGVVAEAFF
TGTGCCAGCAGTCCAGGGGTCGTGGCTGAAGCTTTCTTT
>.|TRBV12-5|TRBJ1-5|.
CASGRNQPQHF
TGTGCTAGTGGCCGGAATCAGCCCCAGCATTTT
>.|TRBV25-1|TRBJ1-2|.
CASSVKGRNGYTF
TGTGCCAGCAGTGTCAAGGGGCGTAATGGCTACACCTTC
>.|TRBV27|TRBJ1-1|.
CASKGWGTEAFF
TGTGCCAGCAAGGGGTGGGGAACTGAAGCTTTCTTT
>.|TRBV27|TRBJ1-6|.
CASSSRANSPLHF
TGTGCCAGCAGTTCGCGGGCAAATTCACCCCTCCACTTT
>few|TRBV27|TRBJ2-7|TRBD1
CASSLGQGGSEQYF
TGTGCCAGCAGTTTGGGACAGGGGGGCTCCGAGCAGTACTTC
>once|TRBV5-6|TRBJ2-7|.
CASSGSSYEQYF
TGTGCCAGCAGCGGTAGCTCCTACGAGCAGTACTTC
>.|TRBV28|TRBJ2-5|.
CASSLRGSLQAQYF
TGTGCCAGCAGTTTAAGGGGTAGCTTACAGGCCCAGTACTTC
>once|TRBV4-1|TRBJ2-5|.
CASSQDQRLRGETQYF
TGCGCCAGCAGCCAAGATCAGCGACTTCGGGGGGAGACCCAGTACTTC
>.|TRBV5-5|TRBJ2-5|.
CASSHGSAGETQYF
TGTGCCAGCAGCCATGGCTCGGCAGGAGAGACCCAGTACTTC
>.|TRBV6-5|TRBJ2-3|.
CASTQLDTQYF
TGTGCCAGCACCCAACTAGATACGCAGTATTTT
>.|TRBV27|TRBJ1-2|TRBD1
CASRTPDRAYGYTF
TGTGCCAGCAGGACACCAGACAGGGCCTATGGCTACACCTTC
>.|TRBV6-6|TRBJ1-1|.
CASSHGEGYTEAFF
TGTGCCAGCAGCCACGGGGAGGGTTACACTGAAGCTTTCTTT
>.|TRBV19|TRBJ1-1|.
CASSILGSAAEAFF
TGTGCCAGTAGTATACTCGGGAGTGCGGCTGAAGCTTTCTTT
>.|TRBV14|TRBJ1-2|TRBD1
CASSLGLTGTDYGYTF
TGTGCCAGCAGCCTCGGACTGACCGGGACAGACTATGGCTACACCTTC
>.|TRBV6-1|TRBJ2-7|TRBD2
CASTGTSGLYEQYF
TGTGCCAGCACCGGGACTAGCGGCCTCTACGAGCAGTACTTC
>.|TRBV2|TRBJ1-2|.
CARKVGDFYGYTF
TGTGCCAGAAAGGTCGGAGACTTCTATGGCTACACCTTC
>once|TRBV27|TRBJ1-1|.
CASSQGGEAFF
TGTGCCAGCAGCCAGGGCGGTGAAGCTTTCTTT
>.|TRBV5-1|TRBJ2-7|.
CASSLGRDYEQYF
TGCGCCAGCAGCTTGGGCAGGGACTACGAGCAGTACTTC
>once|TRBV6-6|TRBJ2-1|.
CASSYSSGELDNEQFF
TGTGCCAGCAGTTACTCCTCAGGGGAACTCGACAATGAGCAGTTCTTC
>.|TRBV9|TRBJ2-3|TRBD2
CASSVSGRTDTQYF
TGTGCCAGCAGTGTTAGCGGGAGAACAGATACGCAGTATTTT
>.|TRBV2|TRBJ2-1|TRBD1
CASREGQYYNEQFF
TGTGCCAGCAGAGAGGGACAGTATTACAATGAGCAGTTCTTC
>.|TRBV27|TRBJ1-1|TRBD1
CASSQSGGAGPEAFF
TGTGCCAGCAGCCAATCAGGGGGCGCGGGTCCTGAAGCTTTCTTT
>.|TRBV29-1|TRBJ1-3|TRBD1
CSVKGTGGTGNTIYF
TGCAGCGTGAAAGGGACAGGAGGAACTGGAAACACCATATATTTT
>.|TRBV4-1|TRBJ2-7|TRBD2
CASSQDDSGLAGEQYF
TGCGCCAGCAGCCAAGATGATTCCGGACTAGCGGGCGAGCAGTACTTC
>.|TRBV29-1|TRBJ1-2|TRBD1
CSVEWATGGNYGYTF
TGCAGCGTTGAGTGGGCTACAGGGGGAAACTATGGCTACACCTTC
>.|TRBV6-5|TRBJ2-7|.
CASSYSTAGFYEQYF
TGTGCCAGCAGTTACTCGACGGCGGGGTTTTACGAGCAGTACTTC